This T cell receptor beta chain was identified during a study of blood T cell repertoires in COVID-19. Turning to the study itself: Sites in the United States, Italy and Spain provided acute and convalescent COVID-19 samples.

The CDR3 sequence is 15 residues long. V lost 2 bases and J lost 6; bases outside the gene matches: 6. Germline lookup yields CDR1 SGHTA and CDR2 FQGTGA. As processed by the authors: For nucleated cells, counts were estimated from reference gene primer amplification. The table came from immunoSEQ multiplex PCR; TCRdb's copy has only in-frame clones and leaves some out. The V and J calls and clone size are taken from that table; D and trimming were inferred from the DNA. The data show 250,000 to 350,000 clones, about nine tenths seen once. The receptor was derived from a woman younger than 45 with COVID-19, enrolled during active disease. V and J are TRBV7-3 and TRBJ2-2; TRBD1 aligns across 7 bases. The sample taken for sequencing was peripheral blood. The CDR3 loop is CASSLSGGAAGELFF. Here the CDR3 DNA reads TGTGCCAGCAGCTTATCAGGGGGTGCAGCCGGGGAGCTGTTTTTT.